One and the same sample provided the 7 T cell receptor beta chains below, sequenced in a study of blood T cell repertoires in COVID-19. Here immunoSEQ multiplex PCR was the method, and the copy in TCRdb shows in-frame clones only, minus some. Found here are some 67,000 clones, about nine tenths of them singletons; the top ten hold 5% to 5.5%. The sequenced material came from peripheral blood. These TCRs come from a woman younger than 35 with acute or convalescent COVID-19.

This clone was seen a single time. CDR3 loop: CAISDVIAGEGEQYF. CDR3 DNA sequence: TGTGCCATCAGTGATGTGATAGCGGGAGAGGGCGAGCAGTACTTC. This chain links TRBV10-3 with TRBJ2-7, with 9 bases identical to TRBD2. CDR3 length equals 15 residues. The germline gives CDR1 ENHRY, CDR2 SYGVKD. The junction had 9 bases not matched to a gene; V was cut back by 3 bases and J by 6 bases.

This sequence joins TRBV28 and TRBJ1-2, with TRBD1 identical over 8 bases. The V segment lost 5 bases and the J segment 5 bases; nucleotides outside the gene matches: 10. Germline V gene data show CDR1 as MDHEN and CDR2 as SYDVKM. The CDR3 loop spans 15 amino acids. As DNA, the CDR3 is TGTGCCAGCAGTAGAGACAGGGGTTCCCCTTATGGCTACACCTTC. This sequence encodes CASSRDRGSPYGYTF.

The chain recombines TRBV4-1 with TRBJ2-1; 14 positions agree with TRBD2. This CDR3 has 17 amino acids. Germline CDR1 is MGHRA and CDR2 is YSYEKL. The junction had 6 bases not matched to a gene; V was cut back by 3 bases and J by 5 bases. The CDR3, as DNA: TGCGCCAGCAGCCAGGTCCAGGGACTAGCGGGGGACAATGAGCAGTTCTTC. Its protein product is CASSQVQGLAGDNEQFF.

CDR3 amino acids: CASSGQGLEEKLFF. The CDR3 region has the DNA TGTGCCAGCAGTGGACAGGGTTTGGAAGAAAAACTGTTTTTT. The chain links TRBV28 to TRBJ1-4, with TRBD1 matching 8 bases. The CDR3 consists of 14 residues. Germline CDR1 reads MDHEN; CDR2 reads SYDVKM. The junction had 7 bases not matched to a gene; V was cut back by 5 bases and J by 8 bases.

This clone has only a few counts. The chain employs TRBV6-1 and TRBJ2-7; 9 nucleotides align to TRBD1. This CDR3 spans 16 amino acids. V trimming: 4 bases; J trimming: 6 bases; junction bases outside the gene matches: 13. The germline V gene has CDR1 MNHNS and CDR2 SASEGT. The CDR3 DNA follows: TGTGCCAGCAGTGTGTCCGCCGGGACAGGGACGAGCGAGCAGTACTTC. It is translated as CASSVSAGTGTSEQYF.

The V and J genes are TRBV5-1 and TRBJ2-1; D remains ambiguous. CDR3 length: 13 residues. Germline CDR1 and CDR2: SGHRS and YFSETQ. V was pared by 3 bases and J by 5 bases, with 9 bases between. CDR3 protein: CASSYPENNEQFF. DNA of the CDR3: TGCGCCAGCAGCTACCCGGAGAACAATGAGCAGTTCTTC.

The CDR3 DNA reads as TGTGCCACCATACAGAACACTGAAGCTTTCTTT. It encodes CATIQNTEAFF. This chain connects TRBV28 to TRBJ1-1; D remains unclear. Germline loops: CDR1 MDHEN, CDR2 SYDVKM. Trimming cost V 10 bases and J 1 base, with 7 bases left between them. The CDR3 length is 11 residues.